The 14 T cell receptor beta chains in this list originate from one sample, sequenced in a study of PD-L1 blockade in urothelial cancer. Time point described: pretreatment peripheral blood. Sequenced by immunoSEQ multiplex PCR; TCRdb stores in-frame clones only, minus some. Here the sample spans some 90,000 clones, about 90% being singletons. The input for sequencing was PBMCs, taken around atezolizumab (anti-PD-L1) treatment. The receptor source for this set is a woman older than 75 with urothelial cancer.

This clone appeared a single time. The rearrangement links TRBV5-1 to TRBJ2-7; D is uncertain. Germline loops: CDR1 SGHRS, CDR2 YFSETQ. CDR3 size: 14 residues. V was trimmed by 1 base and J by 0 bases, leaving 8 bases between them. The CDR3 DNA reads TGCGCCAGCAGCTTGACGGAGAGCTCCTACGAGCAGTACTTC. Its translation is CASSLTESSYEQYF. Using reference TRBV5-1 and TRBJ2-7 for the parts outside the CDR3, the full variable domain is KAGVTQTPRYLIKTRGQQVTLSCSPISGHRSVSWYQQTPGQGLQFLFEYFSETQRNKGNFPGRFSGRQFSNSRSEMNVSTLELGDSALYLCASSLTESSYEQYFGPGTRLTVT.

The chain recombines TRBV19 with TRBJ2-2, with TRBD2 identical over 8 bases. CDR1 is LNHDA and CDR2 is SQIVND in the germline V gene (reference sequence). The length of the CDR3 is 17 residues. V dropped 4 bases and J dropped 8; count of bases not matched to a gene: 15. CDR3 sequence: CASSSRSQRELSGELFF. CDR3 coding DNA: TGTGCCAGTAGTAGCCGGTCCCAGCGGGAGCTCTCGGGGGAGCTGTTTTTT. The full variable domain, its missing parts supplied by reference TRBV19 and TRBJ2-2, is DGGITQSPKYLFRKEGQNVTLSCEQNLNHDAMYWYRQDPGQGLRLIYYSQIVNDFQKGDIAEGYSVSREKKESFPLTVTSAQKNPTAFYLCASSSRSQRELSGELFFGEGSRLTVL.

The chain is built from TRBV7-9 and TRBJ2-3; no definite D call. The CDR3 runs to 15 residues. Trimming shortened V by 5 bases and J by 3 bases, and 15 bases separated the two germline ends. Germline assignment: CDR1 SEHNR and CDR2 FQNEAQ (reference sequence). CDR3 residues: CASSPQPLTTDTQYF. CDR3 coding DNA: TGTGCCAGCAGCCCACAACCGTTGACTACAGATACGCAGTATTTT.

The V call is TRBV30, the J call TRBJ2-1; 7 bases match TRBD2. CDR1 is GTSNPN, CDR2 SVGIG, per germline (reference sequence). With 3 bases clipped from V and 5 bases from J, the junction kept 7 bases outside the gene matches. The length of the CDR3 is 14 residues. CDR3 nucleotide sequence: TGTGCCTGGAGCCCGGGACTACCTAACAATGAGCAGTTCTTC. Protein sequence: CAWSPGLPNNEQFF.

CDR3 sequence (DNA): TGCAGTGCCTCGGGTAGGCGGCAAGCTTTCTTT. Its translation: CSASGRRQAFF. The J gene is TRBJ1-1, the V gene TRBV20-1; D gene uncertain. The V gene's germline CDR1 is DFQATT and CDR2 SNEGSKA (reference sequence). There are 11 residues in the CDR3. The V and J ends lost 6 bases and 9 bases respectively, with 14 bases between them.

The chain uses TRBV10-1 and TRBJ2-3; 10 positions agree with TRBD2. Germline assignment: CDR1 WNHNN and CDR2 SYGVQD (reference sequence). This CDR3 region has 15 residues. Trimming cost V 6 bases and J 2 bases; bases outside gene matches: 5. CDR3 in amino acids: CASSQLAGTTDTQYF. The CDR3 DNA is TGCGCCAGCAGCCAACTAGCGGGAACCACAGATACGCAGTATTTT.

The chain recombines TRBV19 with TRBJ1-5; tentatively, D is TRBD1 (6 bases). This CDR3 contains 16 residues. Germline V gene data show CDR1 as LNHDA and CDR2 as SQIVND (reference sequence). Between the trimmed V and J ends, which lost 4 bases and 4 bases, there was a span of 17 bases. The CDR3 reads CASSTTIRTENQPQHF. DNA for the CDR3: TGTGCCAGTAGTACCACAATTCGGACAGAAAATCAGCCCCAGCATTTT.

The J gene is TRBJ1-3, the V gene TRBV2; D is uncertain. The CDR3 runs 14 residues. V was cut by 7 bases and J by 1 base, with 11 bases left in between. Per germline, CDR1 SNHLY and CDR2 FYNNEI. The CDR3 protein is CASISQKSGNTIYF. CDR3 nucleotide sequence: TGTGCCAGCATCTCACAGAAGTCTGGAAACACCATATATTTT.

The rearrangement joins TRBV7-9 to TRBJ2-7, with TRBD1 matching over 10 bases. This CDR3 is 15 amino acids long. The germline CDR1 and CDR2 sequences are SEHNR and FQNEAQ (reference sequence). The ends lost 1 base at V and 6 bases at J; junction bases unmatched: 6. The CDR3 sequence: CASSLGDRGIGEQYF. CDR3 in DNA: TGTGCCAGCAGCTTAGGGGACAGGGGAATCGGCGAGCAGTACTTC. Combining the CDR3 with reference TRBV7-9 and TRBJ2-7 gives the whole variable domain DTGVSQNPRHKITKRGQNVTFRCDPISEHNRLYWYRQTLGQGPEFLTYFQNEAQLEKSRLLSDRFSAERPKGSFSTLEIQRTEQGDSAMYLCASSLGDRGIGEQYFGPGTRLTVT.

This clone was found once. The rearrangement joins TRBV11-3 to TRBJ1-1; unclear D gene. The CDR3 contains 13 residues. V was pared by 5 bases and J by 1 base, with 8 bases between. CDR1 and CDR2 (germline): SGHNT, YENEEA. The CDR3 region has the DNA TGTGCCAGCAGCCTACGGAGGAACACTGAAGCTTTCTTT. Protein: CASSLRRNTEAFF.

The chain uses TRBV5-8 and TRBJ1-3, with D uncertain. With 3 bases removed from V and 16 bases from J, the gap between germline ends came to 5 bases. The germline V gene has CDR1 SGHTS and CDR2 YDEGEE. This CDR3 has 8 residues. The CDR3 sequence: CASSCEYF. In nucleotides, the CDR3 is TGTGCCAGCAGCTGCGAGTATTTT.

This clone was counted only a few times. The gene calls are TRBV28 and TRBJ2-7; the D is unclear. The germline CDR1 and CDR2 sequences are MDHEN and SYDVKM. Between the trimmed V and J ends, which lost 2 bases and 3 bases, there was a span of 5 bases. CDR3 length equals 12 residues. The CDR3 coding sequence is TGTGCCAGCAGTTTAGAGCACTACGAGCAGTACTTC. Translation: CASSLEHYEQYF.

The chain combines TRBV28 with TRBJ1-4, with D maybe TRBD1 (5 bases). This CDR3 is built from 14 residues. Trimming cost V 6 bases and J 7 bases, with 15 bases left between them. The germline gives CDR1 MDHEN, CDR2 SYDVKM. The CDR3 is CASRGGGVTEKLFF. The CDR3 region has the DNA TGTGCCAGCAGGGGGGGTGGGGTAACTGAAAAACTGTTTTTT.

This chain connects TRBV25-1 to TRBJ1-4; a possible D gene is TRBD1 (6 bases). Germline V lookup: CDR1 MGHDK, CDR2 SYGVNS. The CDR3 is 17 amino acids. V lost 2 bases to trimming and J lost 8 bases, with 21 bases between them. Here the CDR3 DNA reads TGTGCCAGCAGTGAAAGGGACACGTCCCCCCTTTTCGAAAAACTGTTTTTT. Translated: CASSERDTSPLFEKLFF.